These 22 T cell receptor beta chains originate from one sample sequenced in a study of OX40 agonist ivuxolimab in advanced cancers. Only in-frame clones appear in the TCRdb table, and some are missing; sequencing was by immunoSEQ multiplex PCR. The table records 50,000 to 65,000 clones, over 75% of them present only once. The sequencing here drew on CD4+ or CD8+ T cells sorted from blood, taken in a trial of the OX40 agonist ivuxolimab. The receptors here all came from an adult with an advanced solid tumor such as melanoma, head and neck, liver or kidney cancer.

This clone was found a few times. The chain carries TRBV11-3 and TRBJ1-3; no clear D gene. The CDR3 runs to 13 residues. Per the germline V gene, CDR1 is SGHNT and CDR2 is YENEEA. The germline V and J ends were trimmed by 1 base and 3 bases, with 4 bases remaining between them. CDR3 sequence (DNA): TGTGCCAGCAGCTTAGGGGATGGAAACACCATATATTTT. Protein product: CASSLGDGNTIYF.

The chain uses TRBV18 and TRBJ2-2, with D unresolved. Germline V gives CDR1 KGHSH, CDR2 LQKENI. V was clipped by 0 bases and J by 15 bases, with 17 bases between them. CDR3 length: 14 amino acids. CDR3 bases: TGTGCCAGCTCACCACCTTCCCAGCCAGGTTATTTGTTTTTT. It is translated as CASSPPSQPGYLFF.

This clone appeared a single time. V and J are TRBV7-2 and TRBJ2-2, with 9 positions matching TRBD1. The CDR3 runs 15 residues. Trimming at V came to 4 bases and at J to 4 bases, leaving 4 bases not matched to a gene. Germline values: CDR1 SGHTA, CDR2 FQGNSA. CDR3 DNA sequence: TGTGCCAGCAGCTCGACAGGGGGGACCACCGGGGAGCTGTTTTTT. Protein sequence: CASSSTGGTTGELFF.

For the CDR3, the DNA is TGTGCCAGCAGCTTTGGGACAGAAGAGACCCAGTACTTC. Protein: CASSFGTEETQYF. This chain uses TRBV13 with TRBJ2-5; TRBD1 agrees at 7 bases. Germline V gene lookup returns CDR1 PRHDT and CDR2 FYEKMQ (reference sequence). V gave up 3 bases and J gave up 3 bases; unmatched junction bases: 1. This CDR3 spans 13 amino acids.

This chain joins TRBV19 and TRBJ1-3; unclear D gene. V lost 6 bases and J lost 0, with 9 bases in between. In germline, CDR1 is LNHDA, CDR2 SQIVND (reference sequence). The length of the CDR3 is 14 residues. DNA for the CDR3: TGTGCCAGTAGGGAGACGGGCTCTGGAAACACCATATATTTT. This codes for CASRETGSGNTIYF.

This clone was picked up a small number of times. The chain joins TRBV10-3 to TRBJ1-1, with 7 bases aligning to TRBD1. V lost 5 bases to trimming and J lost 1 base; unmatched junction nucleotides: 4. The CDR3 spans 14 residues. Per germline, CDR1 ENHRY and CDR2 SYGVKD. CDR3 bases: TGTGCCATCAGTCCGGGACAGAAGAACACTGAAGCTTTCTTT. Its protein is CAISPGQKNTEAFF.

The chain links TRBV27 to TRBJ2-6, with unresolved D. Deletions cut 6 bases from V and 0 bases from J, with 12 bases between. The CDR3 loop spans 16 amino acids. Germline CDR1 and CDR2: MNHEY and SMNVEV (reference sequence). CDR3 in amino acids: CASSLRTRSGANVLTF. CDR3 bases: TGTGCCAGCAGCTTAAGGACCCGCTCTGGGGCCAACGTCCTGACTTTC.

This chain connects TRBV5-4 to TRBJ1-6; 7 bases match TRBD1. This CDR3 comprises 14 residues. Germline V gives CDR1 SGHNT, CDR2 YYREEE (reference sequence). The V and J ends lost 4 bases and 10 bases, in that order; junction bases with no gene match: 8. The CDR3 sequence is CASSRNRGNSPLHF. In DNA form, the CDR3 reads TGTGCCAGCAGCCGGAACAGGGGTAACTCACCCCTCCACTTT.

The chain links TRBV5-6 to TRBJ2-4; maybe TRBD1 (6 bases). The CDR3 is 17 residues long. V lost 4 bases, J lost 1 base, and 18 bases lay in between. CDR1 and CDR2 (germline): SGHDT, YYEEEE. CDR3 nucleotides: TGTGCCAGCAGCCGAAGCATAATCCAGGGGGCCAAAAACATTCAGTACTTC. It yields the protein CASSRSIIQGAKNIQYF.

The chain has TRBV29-1 and TRBJ2-3; 7 bases fit TRBD2. Trimming took 4 bases from V and 3 from J; bases not matched to a gene: 4. Germline values: CDR1 SQVTM, CDR2 ANQGSEA. The CDR3 extends over 13 amino acids. CDR3 sequence: CSVVPGGTDTQYF. In nucleotides, the CDR3 is TGCAGCGTTGTACCCGGGGGGACAGATACGCAGTATTTT.

V is TRBV7-2 and J is TRBJ2-1, with 7 bases fitting TRBD1. Germline V lookup: CDR1 SGHTA, CDR2 FQGNSA. The CDR3 is 13 amino acids. Trimming took 6 bases from V and 7 from J; bases not matched to a gene: 6. This CDR3 is CASRLDRSNEQFF. The CDR3 bases are TGTGCCAGCAGATTGGACAGGTCTAATGAGCAGTTCTTC.

The chain employs TRBV7-2 and TRBJ2-7; D may be TRBD1 (6 bases). CDR3 size: 13 residues. Germline CDR1 is SGHTA and CDR2 is FQGNSA. V was shortened by 4 bases and J by 2 bases, with 9 bases between the two germline ends. CDR3 sequence reads: CASSYRATYEQYF. In DNA, the CDR3 is TGTGCCAGCAGCTACAGGGCAACCTACGAGCAGTACTTC.

V is TRBV19 and J is TRBJ1-2, with D maybe TRBD1 (5 bases). V was shortened by 5 bases and J by 1 base, with 11 bases between the two germline ends. Germline CDR1 is LNHDA and CDR2 is SQIVND (reference sequence). The CDR3 totals 14 residues. CDR3 sequence: CASSRAGNNYGYTF. The CDR3 bases are TGTGCCAGTAGTCGGGCAGGGAATAACTATGGCTACACCTTC.

This clone was observed once. CDR3 sequence: CATQDTPGSETQYF. The CDR3 DNA reads as TGCGCCACCCAGGACACTCCGGGTAGCGAGACCCAGTACTTC. This chain uses TRBV5-1 with TRBJ2-5; tentatively, D is TRBD1 (5 bases). V was trimmed by 9 bases and J by 5 bases, leaving 20 bases between them. The germline V gene has CDR1 SGHRS and CDR2 YFSETQ. There are 14 residues in the CDR3.

This clone appeared a few times. The CDR3 is CASSFGTFNQPQHF. For the CDR3, the DNA is TGTGCCAGCAGCTTCGGAACTTTTAATCAGCCCCAGCATTTT. The genes are TRBV7-2 and TRBJ1-5; D is undetermined. Germline V CDR1 and CDR2: SGHTA, FQGNSA. CDR3 size: 14 residues. Trimming pared 3 bases from V and 4 bases from J, leaving 10 bases between.

The chain couples TRBV15 to TRBJ2-3; D call uncertain. The CDR3 length is 13 residues. Germline V gene lookup returns CDR1 LNHNV and CDR2 YYDKDF (reference sequence). Deletions cut 4 bases from V and 2 bases from J, with 7 bases between. CDR3 coding DNA: TGTGCCACCAGCACCGGAGCCACAGATACGCAGTATTTT. Protein product: CATSTGATDTQYF. Complete variable domain (other parts from reference TRBV15 and TRBJ2-3): DAMVIQNPRYQVTQFGKPVTLSCSQTLNHNVMYWYQQKSSQAPKLLFHYYDKDFNNEADTPDNFQSRRPNTSFCFLDIRSPGLGDTAMYLCATSTGATDTQYFGPGTRLTVL.

This chain's CDR3 is CAWSPQGAKEQYF. For the CDR3, the DNA is TGTGCCTGGAGTCCCCAGGGGGCGAAGGAGCAGTACTTC. This chain connects TRBV30 to TRBJ2-7; 8 nucleotides align to TRBD1. The V gene's germline CDR1 is GTSNPN and CDR2 SVGIG (reference sequence). With V trimmed by 2 bases and J by 7 bases, 7 bases remained unmatched. The CDR3 is made up of 13 amino acids.

On this clone itself: This same CDR3 is encoded by further DNA sequences in the sample. The gene calls are TRBV7-2 and TRBJ1-2, with 7 bases identical to TRBD1. This CDR3 has 14 residues. Per germline, CDR1 SGHTA and CDR2 FQGNSA. V shed 1 base, J shed 4 bases, and the junction held 3 bases outside the gene matches. This CDR3 reads CASSLDRGPYGYTF. CDR3 DNA sequence: TGTGCCAGCAGCTTAGACAGGGGACCCTATGGCTACACCTTC.

The chain links TRBV29-1 to TRBJ1-2; no clear D gene. This CDR3 is built from 13 residues. Trimming removed 4 bases from V and 8 bases from J, with 17 bases in between. Germline lookup yields CDR1 SQVTM and CDR2 ANQGSEA. The CDR3 loop is CSVVRQSSGGYTF. CDR3 DNA: TGCAGCGTTGTCAGGCAGTCTTCGGGAGGCTACACCTTC.

The chain couples TRBV19 to TRBJ2-1; 9 bases map to TRBD2. Germline values: CDR1 LNHDA, CDR2 SQIVND (reference sequence). The CDR3 consists of 15 residues. Germline trimming cut 3 bases from V and 4 bases from J; bases unmatched to any gene: 4. The CDR3 DNA is TGTGCCAGTAGTATCAGTAGCGGGGGATACAATGAGCAGTTCTTC. It yields the protein CASSISSGGYNEQFF.

The chain couples TRBV20-1 to TRBJ2-7, with D uncertain. V lost 6 bases, J lost 4 bases, and 10 bases lay in between. Germline CDR1 reads DFQATT; CDR2 reads SNEGSKA (reference sequence). CDR3 length: 11 amino acids. The CDR3 nucleotides read TGCAGTGCCCCTAAGGATTACGAGCAGTACTTC. As protein: CSAPKDYEQYF.

The chain recombines TRBV12-5 with TRBJ1-2; D unresolved. Germline V gives CDR1 LGHNT, CDR2 FRNRAP. The length of the CDR3 is 13 residues. Deletions cut 0 bases from V and 1 base from J, with 3 bases between. The CDR3 here is CASGLVDNYGYTF. The CDR3 coding sequence is TGTGCTAGTGGTTTGGTGGATAACTATGGCTACACCTTC. The full variable domain, its missing parts supplied by reference TRBV12-5 and TRBJ1-2, is DARVTQTPRHKVTEMGQEVTMRCQPILGHNTVFWYRQTMMQGLELLAYFRNRAPLDDSGMPKDRFSAEMPDATLATLKIQPSEPRDSAVYFCASGLVDNYGYTFGSGTRLTVV.